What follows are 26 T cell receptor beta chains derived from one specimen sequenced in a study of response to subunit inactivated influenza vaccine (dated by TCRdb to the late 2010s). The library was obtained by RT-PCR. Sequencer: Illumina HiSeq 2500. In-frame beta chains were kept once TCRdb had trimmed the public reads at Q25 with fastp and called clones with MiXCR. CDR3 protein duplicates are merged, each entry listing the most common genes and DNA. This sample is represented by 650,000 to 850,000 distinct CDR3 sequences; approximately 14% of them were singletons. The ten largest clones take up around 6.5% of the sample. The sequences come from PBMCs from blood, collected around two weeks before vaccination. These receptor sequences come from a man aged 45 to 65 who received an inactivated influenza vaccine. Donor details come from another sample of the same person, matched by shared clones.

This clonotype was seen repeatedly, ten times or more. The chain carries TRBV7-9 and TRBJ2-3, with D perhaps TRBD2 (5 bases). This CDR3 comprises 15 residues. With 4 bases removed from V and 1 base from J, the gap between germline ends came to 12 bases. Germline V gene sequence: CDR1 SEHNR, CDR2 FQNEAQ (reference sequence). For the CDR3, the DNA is TGTGCCAGCAGCTCCCTCCGGGGTGGCACAGATACGCAGTATTTT. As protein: CASSSLRGGTDTQYF.

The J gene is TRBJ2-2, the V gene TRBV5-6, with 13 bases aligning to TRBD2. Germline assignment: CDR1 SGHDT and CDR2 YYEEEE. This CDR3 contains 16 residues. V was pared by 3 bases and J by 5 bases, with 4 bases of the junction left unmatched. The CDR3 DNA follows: TGTGCCAGCAGCTGGACTAGCGGGAGTAGAACCGGGGAGCTGTTTTTT. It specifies CASSWTSGSRTGELFF.

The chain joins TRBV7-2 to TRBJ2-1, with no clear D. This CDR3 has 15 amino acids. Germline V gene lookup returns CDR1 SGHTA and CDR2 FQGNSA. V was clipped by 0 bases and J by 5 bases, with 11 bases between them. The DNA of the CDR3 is TGTGCCAGCAGCTTAGCGTTAGTTTCGAACAATGAGCAGTTCTTC. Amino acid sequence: CASSLALVSNNEQFF.

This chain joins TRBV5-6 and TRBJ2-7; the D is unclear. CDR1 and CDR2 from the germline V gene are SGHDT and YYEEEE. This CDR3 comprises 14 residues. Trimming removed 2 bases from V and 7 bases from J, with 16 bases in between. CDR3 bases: TGTGCCAGCAGCTTTTTGCAAGGCGGAAATGAGCAGTACTTC. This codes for CASSFLQGGNEQYF.

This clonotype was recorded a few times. CDR3 coding DNA: TGTGCCAGCAGCCTCGGGGCCCAATCCTACGAGCAGTACTTC. Translating gives CASSLGAQSYEQYF. The chain joins TRBV7-8 to TRBJ2-7; the D call may be TRBD1 or TRBD2 (5 bases each). The CDR3 has 14 amino acids. Deletions cut 5 bases from V and 1 base from J, with 12 bases between. Per germline, CDR1 SGHVS and CDR2 FQNEAQ.

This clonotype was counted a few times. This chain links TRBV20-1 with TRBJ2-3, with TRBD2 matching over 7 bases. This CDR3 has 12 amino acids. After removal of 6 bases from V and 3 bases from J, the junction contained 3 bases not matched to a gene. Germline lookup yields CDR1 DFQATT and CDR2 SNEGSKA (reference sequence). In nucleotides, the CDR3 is TGCAGTGCAAAGCGGGAAACAGATACGCAGTATTTT. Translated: CSAKRETDTQYF.

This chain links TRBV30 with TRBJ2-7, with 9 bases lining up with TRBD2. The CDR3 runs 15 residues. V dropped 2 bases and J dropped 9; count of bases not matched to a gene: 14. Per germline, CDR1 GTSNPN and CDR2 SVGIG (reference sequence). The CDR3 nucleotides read TGTGCCTGGAGTCCGGTTGGTAGCGGGAGCCTGACGCAGTACTTC. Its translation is CAWSPVGSGSLTQYF.

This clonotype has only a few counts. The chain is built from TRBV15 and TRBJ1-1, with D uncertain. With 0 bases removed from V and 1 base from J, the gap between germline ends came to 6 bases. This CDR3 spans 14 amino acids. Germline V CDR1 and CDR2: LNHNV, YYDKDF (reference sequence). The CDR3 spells CATSRDVRNTEAFF. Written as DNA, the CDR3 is TGTGCCACCAGCAGAGATGTAAGGAACACTGAAGCTTTCTTT.

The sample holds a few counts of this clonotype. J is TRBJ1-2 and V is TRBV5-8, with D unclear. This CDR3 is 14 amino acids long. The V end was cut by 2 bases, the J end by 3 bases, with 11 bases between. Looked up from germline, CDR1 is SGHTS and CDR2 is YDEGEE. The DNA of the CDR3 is TGTGCCAGCAGCTTAACCGGGCGAGACTATGGCTACACCTTC. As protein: CASSLTGRDYGYTF.

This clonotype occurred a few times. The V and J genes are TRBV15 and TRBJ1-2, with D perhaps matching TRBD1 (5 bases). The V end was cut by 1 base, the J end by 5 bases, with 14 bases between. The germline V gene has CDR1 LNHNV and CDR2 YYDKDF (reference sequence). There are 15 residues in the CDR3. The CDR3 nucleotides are TGTGCCACCAGCAGAGTTGGTGGGACCGAATATGGCTACACCTTC. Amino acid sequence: CATSRVGGTEYGYTF.

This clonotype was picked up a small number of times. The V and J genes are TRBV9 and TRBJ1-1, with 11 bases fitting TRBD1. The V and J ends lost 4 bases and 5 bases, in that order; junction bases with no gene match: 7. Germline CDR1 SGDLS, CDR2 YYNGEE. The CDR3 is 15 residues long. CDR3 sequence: CASSHGDRGKTEAFF. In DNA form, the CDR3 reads TGTGCCAGCAGCCATGGGGACAGGGGGAAGACTGAAGCTTTCTTT. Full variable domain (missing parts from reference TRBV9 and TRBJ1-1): DSGVTQTPKHLITATGQRVTLRCSPRSGDLSVYWYQQSLDQGLQFLIQYYNGEERAKGNILERFSAQQFPDLHSELNLSSLELGDSALYFCASSHGDRGKTEAFFGQGTRLTVV.

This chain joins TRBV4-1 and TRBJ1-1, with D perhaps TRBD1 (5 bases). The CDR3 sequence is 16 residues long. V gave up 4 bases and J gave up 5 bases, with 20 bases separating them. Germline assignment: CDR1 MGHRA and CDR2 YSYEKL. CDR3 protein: CASSPTQGQKGTEAFF. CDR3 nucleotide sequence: TGCGCCAGCAGCCCCACCCAAGGACAAAAGGGGACTGAAGCTTTCTTT.

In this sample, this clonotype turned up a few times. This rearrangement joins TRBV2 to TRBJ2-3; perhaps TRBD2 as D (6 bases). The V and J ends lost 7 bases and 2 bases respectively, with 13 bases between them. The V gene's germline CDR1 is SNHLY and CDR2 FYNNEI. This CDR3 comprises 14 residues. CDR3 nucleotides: TGTGCCAGCACGTTCGGAGGGGCCACAGATACGCAGTATTTT. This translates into CASTFGGATDTQYF.

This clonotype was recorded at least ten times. The CDR3 DNA reads TGTGCCAGCAGTGAAACAGGGAGTGGTGAGCAGTTCTTC. Translating it yields CASSETGSGEQFF. The chain carries TRBV2 and TRBJ2-1, with D tentatively TRBD1 (6 bases). The germline V gene has CDR1 SNHLY and CDR2 FYNNEI. This CDR3 comprises 13 residues. V was cut by 2 bases and J by 9 bases, with 11 bases left in between.

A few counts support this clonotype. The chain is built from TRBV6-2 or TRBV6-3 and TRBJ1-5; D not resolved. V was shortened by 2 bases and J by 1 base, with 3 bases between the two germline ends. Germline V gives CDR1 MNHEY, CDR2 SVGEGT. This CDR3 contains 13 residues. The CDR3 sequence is CASSYQSNQPQHF. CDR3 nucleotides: TGTGCCAGCAGTTACCAGAGCAATCAGCCCCAGCATTTT.

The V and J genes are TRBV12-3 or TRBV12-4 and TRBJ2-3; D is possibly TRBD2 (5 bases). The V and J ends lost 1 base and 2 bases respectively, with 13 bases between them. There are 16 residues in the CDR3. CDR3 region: CASSLVEGRATDTQYF. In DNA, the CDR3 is TGTGCCAGCAGTTTAGTCGAGGGAAGGGCCACAGATACGCAGTATTTT.

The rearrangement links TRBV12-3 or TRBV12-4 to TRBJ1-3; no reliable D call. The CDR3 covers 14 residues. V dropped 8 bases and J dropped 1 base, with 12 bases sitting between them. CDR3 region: CASAVGPSGNTIYF. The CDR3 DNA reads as TGTGCCAGCGCCGTTGGCCCTTCTGGAAACACCATATATTTT.

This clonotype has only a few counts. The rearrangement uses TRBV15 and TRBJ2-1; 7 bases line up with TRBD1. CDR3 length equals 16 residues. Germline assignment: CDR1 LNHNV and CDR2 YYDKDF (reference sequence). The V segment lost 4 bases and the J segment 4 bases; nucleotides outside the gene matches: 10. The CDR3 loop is CATSTLGTESYNEQFF. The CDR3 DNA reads TGTGCCACCAGCACGCTCGGGACAGAGTCATACAATGAGCAGTTCTTC.

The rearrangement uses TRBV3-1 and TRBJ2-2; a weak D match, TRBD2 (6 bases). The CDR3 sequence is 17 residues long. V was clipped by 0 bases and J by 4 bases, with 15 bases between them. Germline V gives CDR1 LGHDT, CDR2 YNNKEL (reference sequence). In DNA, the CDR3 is TGTGCCAGCAGCCAAGATGGGACTTTCGGGGGCACCGGGGAGCTGTTTTTT. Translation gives CASSQDGTFGGTGELFF.

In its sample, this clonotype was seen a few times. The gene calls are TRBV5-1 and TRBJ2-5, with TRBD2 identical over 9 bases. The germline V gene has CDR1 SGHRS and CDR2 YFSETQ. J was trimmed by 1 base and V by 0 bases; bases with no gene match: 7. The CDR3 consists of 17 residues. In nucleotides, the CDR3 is TGCGCCAGCAGCTTGGCCGTAGCGGGGGACCTCCAAGAGACCCAGTACTTC. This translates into CASSLAVAGDLQETQYF.

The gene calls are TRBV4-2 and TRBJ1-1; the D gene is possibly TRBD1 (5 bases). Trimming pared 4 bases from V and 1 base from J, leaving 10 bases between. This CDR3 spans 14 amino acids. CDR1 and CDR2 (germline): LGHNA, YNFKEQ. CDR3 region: CASSRSTENTEAFF. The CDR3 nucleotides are TGTGCCAGCAGCCGATCGACAGAGAACACTGAAGCTTTCTTT.

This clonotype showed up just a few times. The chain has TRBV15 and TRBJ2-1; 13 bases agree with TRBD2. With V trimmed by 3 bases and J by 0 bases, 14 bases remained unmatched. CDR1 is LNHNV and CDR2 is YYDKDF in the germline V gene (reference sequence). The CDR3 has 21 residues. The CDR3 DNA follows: TGTGCCACCAGCAGGGCCCTGGGACTAGCGGGGCCCGAGAGCTCCTACAATGAGCAGTTCTTC. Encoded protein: CATSRALGLAGPESSYNEQFF.

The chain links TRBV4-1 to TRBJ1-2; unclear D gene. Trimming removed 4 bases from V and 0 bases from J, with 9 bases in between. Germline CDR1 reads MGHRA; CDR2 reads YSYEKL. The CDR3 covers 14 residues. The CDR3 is CASSPTQANYGYTF. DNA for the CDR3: TGCGCCAGCAGCCCGACTCAAGCTAACTATGGCTACACCTTC.

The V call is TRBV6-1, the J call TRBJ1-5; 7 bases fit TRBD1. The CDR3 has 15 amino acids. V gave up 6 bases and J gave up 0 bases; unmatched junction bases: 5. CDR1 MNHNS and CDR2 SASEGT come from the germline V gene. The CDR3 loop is CASSVTGFSNQPQHF. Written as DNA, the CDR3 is TGTGCCAGCAGCGTGACAGGGTTTAGCAATCAGCCCCAGCATTTT.

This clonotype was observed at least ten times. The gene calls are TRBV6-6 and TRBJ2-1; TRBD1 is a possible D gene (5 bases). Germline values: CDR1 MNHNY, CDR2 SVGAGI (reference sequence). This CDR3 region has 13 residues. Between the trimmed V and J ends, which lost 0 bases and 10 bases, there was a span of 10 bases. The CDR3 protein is CASSYSAGSEQFF. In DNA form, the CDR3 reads TGTGCCAGCAGTTACTCAGCAGGGTCCGAGCAGTTCTTC.

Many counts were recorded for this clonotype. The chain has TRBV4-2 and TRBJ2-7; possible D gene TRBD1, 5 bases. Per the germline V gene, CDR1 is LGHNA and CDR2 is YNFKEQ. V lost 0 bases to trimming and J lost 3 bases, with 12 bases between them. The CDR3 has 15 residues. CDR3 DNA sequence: TGTGCCAGCAGCCAAGATCTGGGGCATTACTACGAGCAGTACTTC. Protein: CASSQDLGHYYEQYF.